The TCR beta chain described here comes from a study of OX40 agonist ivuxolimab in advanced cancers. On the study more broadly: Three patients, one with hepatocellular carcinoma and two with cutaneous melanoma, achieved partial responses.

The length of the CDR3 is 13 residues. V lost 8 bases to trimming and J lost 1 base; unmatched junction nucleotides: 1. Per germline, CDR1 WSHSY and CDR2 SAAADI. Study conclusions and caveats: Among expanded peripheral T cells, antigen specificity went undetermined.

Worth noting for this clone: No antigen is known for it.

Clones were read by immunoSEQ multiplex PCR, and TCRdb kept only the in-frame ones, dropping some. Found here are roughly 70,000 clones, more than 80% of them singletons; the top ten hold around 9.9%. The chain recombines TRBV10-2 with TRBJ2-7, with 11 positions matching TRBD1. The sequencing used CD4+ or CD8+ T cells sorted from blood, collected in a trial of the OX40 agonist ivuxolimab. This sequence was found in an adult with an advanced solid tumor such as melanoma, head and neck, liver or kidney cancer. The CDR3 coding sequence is TGCGCCAGCGGGACAGGGGGATCCTACGAGCAGTACTTC. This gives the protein CASGTGGSYEQYF.